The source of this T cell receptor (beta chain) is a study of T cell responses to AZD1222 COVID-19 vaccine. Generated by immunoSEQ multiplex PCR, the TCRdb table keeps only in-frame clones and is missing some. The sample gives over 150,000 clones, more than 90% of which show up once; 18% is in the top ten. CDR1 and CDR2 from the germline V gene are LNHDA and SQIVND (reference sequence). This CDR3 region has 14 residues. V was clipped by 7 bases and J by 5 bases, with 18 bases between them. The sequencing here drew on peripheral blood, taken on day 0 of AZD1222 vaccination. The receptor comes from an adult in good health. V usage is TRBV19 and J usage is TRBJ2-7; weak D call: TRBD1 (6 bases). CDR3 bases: TGTGCCAGTACCTCAAAGGGAAAGGGGGACGAGCAGTACTTC. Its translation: CASTSKGKGDEQYF. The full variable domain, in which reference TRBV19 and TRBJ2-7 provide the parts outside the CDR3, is DGGITQSPKYLFRKEGQNVTLSCEQNLNHDAMYWYRQDPGQGLRLIYYSQIVNDFQKGDIAEGYSVSREKKESFPLTVTSAQKNPTAFYLCASTSKGKGDEQYFGPGTRLTVT.